This T cell receptor (beta chain) came from a study of T cells in Graves' hyperthyroidism and ophthalmopathy. Study-wide results and caveats: Median prediction lead before ophthalmopathy onset was roughly 6 months with the model.

Regions amplified from RNA transcripts were the TCR beta CDR3 regions. A first-round RT-PCR of the TCR CDR3 used the HTBI primer set. TCRdb called the multiplex PCR reads again in MiXCR, with one record for every CDR3 protein. Counted here are 250,000 to 300,000 distinct CDR3 sequences, about an eighth occurring once; the ten biggest clones make up approximately 8.6%. Concerning this clonotype: As yet, its antigen is unknown.

Per germline, CDR1 MNHEY and CDR2 SMNVEV (reference sequence). After removal of 8 bases from V and 4 bases from J, the junction contained 16 bases not matched to a gene. The CDR3 totals 17 residues. The sequence was obtained from a woman aged 25-40 years with Graves' hyperthyroidism that later progressed to Graves' ophthalmopathy. V usage is TRBV27 and J usage is TRBJ2-7; 11 bases agree with TRBD2. The sequenced sample was blood. The CDR3 reads CASRGSLLTSGSYEQYF. The CDR3 coding sequence is TGTGCCAGCCGGGGCTCGCTATTAACTAGCGGGAGTTACGAGCAGTACTTC.